A single sample is the source of the 24 T cell receptor beta chains below, sequenced in a study of Ad26.COV2.S vaccination and SARS-CoV-2 variants. The treatment denotes: some 20 received Ad26.COV2.S at low or high dose, single or two shots; roughly five received placebo; per-sample allocation not given. Sample collection was performed on day 63 after the first vaccine or placebo injection. Method: immunoSEQ multiplex PCR; TCRdb's copy keeps in-frame clones and lacks some. The data show about 350,000 clones, about 85% seen once. Material: peripheral blood, obtained in a trial of Ad26.COV2.S vaccine versus placebo. Receptors were obtained from a person aged 18-60 years who received the Ad26.COV2.S COVID-19 vaccine or a placebo.

This chain uses TRBV11-3 with TRBJ2-2; D might be TRBD1 (5 bases). The CDR3 consists of 15 residues. Germline CDR1 reads SGHNT; CDR2 reads YENEEA. The ends were cut back, 5 bases at V and 3 bases at J, with 13 bases in the middle. The CDR3: CASSPRGQYTGELFF. In nucleotides, the CDR3 is TGTGCCAGCAGCCCTAGGGGTCAGTACACCGGGGAGCTGTTTTTT. The whole variable domain, filled in from reference TRBV11-3 and TRBJ2-2, reads EAGVVQSPRYKIIEKKQPVAFWCNPISGHNTLYWYLQNLGQGPELLIRYENEEAVDDSQLPKDRFSAERLKGVDSTLKIQPAELGDSAVYLCASSPRGQYTGELFFGEGSRLTVL.

This clone was observed a single time. V is TRBV7-8 and J is TRBJ2-5, with D unclear. V was shortened by 8 bases and J by 8 bases, with 9 bases between the two germline ends. The CDR3 is made up of 10 amino acids. Looked up from germline, CDR1 is SGHVS and CDR2 is FQNEAQ. Here the CDR3 reads CASGPGTQYF. In DNA form, the CDR3 reads TGTGCCAGCGGACCTGGTACCCAGTACTTC.

DNA of the CDR3: TGCGCCAGCAGCCAAGATGATAGCGGGGGCTACAATGAGCAGTTCTTC. Protein product: CASSQDDSGGYNEQFF. The genes are TRBV4-3 and TRBJ2-1, with TRBD2 matching over 9 bases. This CDR3 has 16 residues. In germline, CDR1 is LGHNA, CDR2 YSLEER. V lost 0 bases to trimming and J lost 3 bases; unmatched junction nucleotides: 3.

The rearrangement links TRBV6-2 or TRBV6-3 to TRBJ1-2; 7 bases fit TRBD1. There are 16 residues in the CDR3. Trimming removed 2 bases from V and 3 bases from J; junction bases left unmatched: 9. The germline V gene has CDR1 MNHEY and CDR2 SVGEGT. The CDR3 coding sequence is TGTGCCAGCAGTTACCTGTCCACAGGGGAAGACTATGGCTACACCTTC. It translates to CASSYLSTGEDYGYTF.

The CDR3 bases are TGTGCCAGCAGCGTATCTCCTACCCAGAAGCCCCGCACAGATACGCAGTATTTT. It specifies CASSVSPTQKPRTDTQYF. The chain couples TRBV9 to TRBJ2-3; D gene ambiguous. The CDR3 is made up of 18 amino acids. Trimming took off 1 base at V and 1 base at J, with 19 bases between the two ends. The germline V gene has CDR1 SGDLS and CDR2 YYNGEE.

This clone was detected only a few times. The chain couples TRBV10-3 to TRBJ1-1; 9 bases are a match to TRBD1. This CDR3 contains 14 residues. J lost 1 base, V lost 7 bases, and 4 bases had no gene match. CDR1 is ENHRY, CDR2 SYGVKD, per germline. The DNA for the CDR3 is TGTGCCATCACTGGGACAGGGAAGAACACTGAAGCTTTCTTT. Translated, it gives CAITGTGKNTEAFF.

This chain connects TRBV5-1 to TRBJ1-2; 9 positions agree with TRBD1. Germline CDR1 is SGHRS and CDR2 is YFSETQ. The CDR3 has 15 amino acids. The J segment lost 7 bases and the V segment lost 1 base, leaving 8 bases of the junction unmatched. The CDR3 here is CASSLTGTGFSGYTF. The CDR3 DNA reads as TGCGCCAGCAGCTTGACCGGGACAGGGTTTTCTGGCTACACCTTC.

V is TRBV25-1 and J is TRBJ2-5; D gene ambiguous. The CDR3 has 13 amino acids. With 6 bases removed from V and 3 bases from J, the gap between germline ends came to 11 bases. CDR1 is MGHDK and CDR2 is SYGVNS in the germline V gene. This CDR3 is CASSGPGKETQYF. For the CDR3, the DNA is TGTGCCAGCAGCGGCCCAGGCAAAGAGACCCAGTACTTC.

The CDR3 protein is CASSSEGAQYTGELFF. The CDR3 nucleotides are TGCGCCAGCAGCTCCGAGGGGGCGCAGTACACCGGGGAGCTGTTTTTT. The chain combines TRBV5-1 with TRBJ2-2; 7 positions agree with TRBD1. Losses at the gene ends were 3 bases for V and 3 bases for J; bases not matched to a gene: 8. The CDR3 extends over 16 amino acids. Germline CDR1 is SGHRS and CDR2 is YFSETQ. The complete variable domain, with remaining parts taken from reference TRBV5-1 and TRBJ2-2, reads KAGVTQTPRYLIKTRGQQVTLSCSPISGHRSVSWYQQTPGQGLQFLFEYFSETQRNKGNFPGRFSGRQFSNSRSEMNVSTLELGDSALYLCASSSEGAQYTGELFFGEGSRLTVL.

This chain links TRBV18 with TRBJ2-2; D gene unclear. This CDR3 is 15 amino acids long. In germline, CDR1 is KGHSH, CDR2 LQKENI. V was cut by 3 bases and J by 6 bases, with 14 bases left in between. The DNA for the CDR3 is TGTGCCAGCTCACCGGGAACAACCACCGCCGGGGAGCTGTTTTTT. Encoded protein: CASSPGTTTAGELFF.

This clone was found a few times. This chain uses TRBV15 with TRBJ1-3; TRBD1 matches 7 bases. The ends lost 1 base at V and 0 bases at J; junction bases unmatched: 9. Germline CDR1 and CDR2: LNHNV and YYDKDF (reference sequence). This CDR3 region has 18 residues. The CDR3 DNA is TGTGCCACCAGCAGAGGAGCAACAGGGGCGGCCTCTGGAAACACCATATATTTT. The encoded protein is CATSRGATGAASGNTIYF. Complete variable domain (other parts from reference TRBV15 and TRBJ1-3): DAMVIQNPRYQVTQFGKPVTLSCSQTLNHNVMYWYQQKSSQAPKLLFHYYDKDFNNEADTPDNFQSRRPNTSFCFLDIRSPGLGDTAMYLCATSRGATGAASGNTIYFGEGSWLTVV.

This chain links TRBV28 with TRBJ2-1; unclear D gene. Germline CDR1 and CDR2: MDHEN and SYDVKM. With 3 bases removed from V and 3 bases from J, the gap between germline ends came to 9 bases. This CDR3 spans 14 amino acids. DNA of the CDR3: TGTGCCAGCAGTTTGGGCAGAAACTACAATGAGCAGTTCTTC. This encodes CASSLGRNYNEQFF. The entire variable domain, with the rest obtained from reference TRBV28 and TRBJ2-1, is as follows: DVKVTQSSRYLVKRTGEKVFLECVQDMDHENMFWYRQDPGLGLRLIYFSYDVKMKEKGDIPEGYSVSREKKERFSLILESASTNQTSMYLCASSLGRNYNEQFFGPGTRLTVL.

The chain carries TRBV19 and TRBJ2-1, with 13 bases that match TRBD2. Germline values: CDR1 LNHDA, CDR2 SQIVND (reference sequence). This CDR3 spans 16 amino acids. The trim removed 5 bases at V and 8 bases at J, leaving 9 bases unmatched. CDR3 nucleotide sequence: TGTGCCAGTAGTTCCACCGGGACTAGCGGGATGCATGAGCAGTTCTTC. Residues: CASSSTGTSGMHEQFF. The full variable domain, its missing parts supplied by reference TRBV19 and TRBJ2-1, is DGGITQSPKYLFRKEGQNVTLSCEQNLNHDAMYWYRQDPGQGLRLIYYSQIVNDFQKGDIAEGYSVSREKKESFPLTVTSAQKNPTAFYLCASSSTGTSGMHEQFFGPGTRLTVL.

This clone came up once. The V call is TRBV9, the J call TRBJ1-3; the D is unclear. The CDR3 is 17 residues long. Trimming left V 0 bases short and J 0 bases short, with 13 bases between. Germline-derived CDR1 and CDR2 are SGDLS and YYNGEE. CDR3 sequence (DNA): TGTGCCAGCAGCGTAGATTCAGGAGCTAACTCTGGAAACACCATATATTTT. Protein product: CASSVDSGANSGNTIYF.

The chain uses TRBV6-5 and TRBJ1-1; TRBD1 aligns across 9 bases. CDR1 MNHEY and CDR2 SVGAGI come from the germline V gene. The CDR3 covers 16 residues. V trimming: 2 bases; J trimming: 4 bases; junction bases outside the gene matches: 8. CDR3 nucleotide sequence: TGTGCCAGCAGTTACCTAAACAGGGGGCGCGGCACTGAAGCTTTCTTT. Protein: CASSYLNRGRGTEAFF.

This clone was seen only once. The chain is built from TRBV7-2 and TRBJ2-7; 12 positions match TRBD2. The CDR3 is 18 amino acids. The germline gives CDR1 SGHTA, CDR2 FQGNSA. With 2 bases clipped from V and 3 bases from J, the junction kept 11 bases outside the gene matches. CDR3 sequence (DNA): TGTGCCAGCAGCTTAAGGGGTGGTCCGGGACTAGCGGGCTACGAGCAGTACTTC. It encodes CASSLRGGPGLAGYEQYF.

J is TRBJ2-7 and V is TRBV24-1; 12 bases are shared with TRBD1. The CDR3 runs to 19 residues. The trim removed 3 bases at V and 9 bases at J, leaving 20 bases unmatched. The V gene's germline CDR1 is KGHDR and CDR2 SFDVKD. The CDR3 sequence: CATSDTGTGGAADYLVQYF. DNA for the CDR3: TGTGCCACCAGTGATACCGGGACAGGGGGCGCGGCAGACTACTTGGTGCAGTACTTC.

The chain recombines TRBV6-2 or TRBV6-3 with TRBJ2-1, with 11 bases lining up with TRBD2. The V segment lost 2 bases and the J segment 4 bases; nucleotides outside the gene matches: 13. The CDR3 extends over 19 amino acids. In germline, CDR1 is MNHEY, CDR2 SVGEGT. The CDR3: CASSYSSGRGGRLYNEQFF. The DNA for the CDR3 is TGTGCCAGCAGTTACAGTAGCGGGAGGGGAGGGAGATTATACAATGAGCAGTTCTTC.

The chain combines TRBV5-6 with TRBJ2-4; D remains unclear. Germline V gene sequence: CDR1 SGHDT, CDR2 YYEEEE. The V end was cut by 1 base, the J end by 5 bases, with 4 bases between. The CDR3 loop spans 12 amino acids. The CDR3 protein is CASSLSQNIQYF. The CDR3 nucleotides are TGTGCCAGCAGCTTGTCCCAAAACATTCAGTACTTC.

This clone came up a few times. V and J are TRBV15 and TRBJ1-1; unclear D gene. Trimming took off 0 bases at V and 9 bases at J, with 8 bases between the two ends. Germline assignment: CDR1 LNHNV and CDR2 YYDKDF (reference sequence). CDR3 length equals 12 residues. The CDR3 DNA is TGTGCCACCAGCAGAGATCAACAGCAAGCTTTCTTT. Encoded protein: CATSRDQQQAFF.

The CDR3 here is CASYTTGHMNTEAFF. CDR3 sequence (DNA): TGTGCCAGCTATACAACGGGACATATGAACACTGAAGCTTTCTTT. The chain joins TRBV28 to TRBJ1-1; the D gene is possibly TRBD1 (6 bases). V shed 8 bases and J shed 0 bases, with 16 bases lying between them. The germline V gene encodes CDR1 MDHEN and CDR2 SYDVKM. The CDR3 has 15 residues.

A word on this clone: At one of its ends the junction is not consistent with the germline gene, which may arise from a read error. The V call is TRBV6-2 or TRBV6-3, the J call TRBJ2-3, with D tentatively TRBD1 (5 bases). CDR3 length: 16 amino acids. Germline V lookup: CDR1 MNHEY, CDR2 SVGEGT. The CDR3 nucleotides are TGTGCCAGCAGTTACAGTAGACTTCCGGACACAGATACGCAGTTTTTT. Translated: CASSYSRLPDTDTQFF.

The table lists this clone with a count of one. V is TRBV14 and J is TRBJ1-3; no definite D call. V was clipped by 1 base and J by 7 bases, with 2 bases between them. The length of the CDR3 is 11 residues. The V gene's germline CDR1 is SGHDN and CDR2 FVKESK. The CDR3 DNA sequence: TGTGCCAGCAGCCAAGCGAACACCATATATTTT. Residues: CASSQANTIYF.

The chain joins TRBV30 to TRBJ1-2; TRBD1 agrees at 7 bases. This CDR3 is 14 amino acids long. CDR1 is GTSNPN, CDR2 SVGIG, per germline (reference sequence). V gave up 1 base and J gave up 3 bases; unmatched junction bases: 5. The DNA for the CDR3 is TGTGCCTGGAGTGACCATGGGACAGACTATGGCTACACCTTC. Protein product: CAWSDHGTDYGYTF.